This passage covers 28 T cell receptor beta chains from one sample sequenced in a study of T-cell memory formation after mild COVID-19. TCRdb processed the 5' RACE reads anew with MiXCR; each CDR3 protein has one entry. The repertoire has tens of thousands of distinct CDR3 sequences, about 15% of them found once; the top ten carry 30% to 35%. Specimen: PBMCs or a T cell subset sorted from them (not recorded which). The receptors here all came from an adult woman who had mild COVID-19 (a few samples of this study predate the infection). Cell type and time point are not known.

This clonotype appeared a few times. The gene calls are TRBV5-1 and TRBJ2-1; TRBD2 might be the D (6 bases). The V end was cut by 2 bases, the J end by 4 bases, with 13 bases between. CDR1 SGHRS and CDR2 YFSETQ come from the germline V gene. This CDR3 comprises 15 residues. CDR3 DNA: TGCGCCAGCAGCTTAACTAGCTTCCTTTACAATGAGCAGTTCTTC. Protein sequence: CASSLTSFLYNEQFF.

The rearrangement uses TRBV14 and TRBJ2-1, with 11 bases identical to TRBD1. The CDR3 loop spans 14 amino acids. CDR1 and CDR2 (germline): SGHDN, FVKESK. Germline trimming cut 4 bases from V and 8 bases from J; bases unmatched to any gene: 4. The CDR3 nucleotides read TGTGCCAGCAGCCCTTGGACAGGGGGCTATGAGCAGTTCTTC. As protein: CASSPWTGGYEQFF.

The rearrangement joins TRBV11-2 to TRBJ1-2; 12 bases agree with TRBD1. This CDR3 region has 17 residues. V trimming: 5 bases; J trimming: 4 bases; junction bases outside the gene matches: 11. CDR1 and CDR2 from the germline V gene are SGHAT and FQNNGV. CDR3 amino acids: CASSPGTGGIMGYGYTF. CDR3 DNA: TGTGCCAGCAGCCCGGGGACAGGGGGCATTATGGGCTATGGCTACACCTTC.

This clonotype showed up just a few times. The chain carries TRBV7-9 and TRBJ2-3; TRBD1 agrees at 12 bases. Germline V gene sequence: CDR1 SEHNR, CDR2 FQNEAQ (reference sequence). V shed 6 bases, J shed 5 bases, and the junction held 12 bases outside the gene matches. This CDR3 region has 17 residues. CDR3 nucleotide sequence: TGTGCCAGCAGGCCCATGCGGGACAGGGGGCGTATAGATACGCAGTATTTT. Translation gives CASRPMRDRGRIDTQYF.

This clonotype has just a few counts. The chain recombines TRBV20-1 with TRBJ2-4; either TRBD1 or TRBD2 may fit D (5 bases each). Germline assignment: CDR1 DFQATT and CDR2 SNEGSKA (reference sequence). Deletions cut 2 bases from V and 5 bases from J, with 16 bases between. The CDR3 loop spans 15 amino acids. CDR3 residues: CSARNRDLTQNIQYF. DNA for the CDR3: TGCAGTGCTAGAAACCGGGACCTGACCCAAAACATTCAGTACTTC.

Ten or more counts support this clonotype. The chain links TRBV10-3 to TRBJ2-3; D remains ambiguous. Per germline, CDR1 ENHRY and CDR2 SYGVKD. The V and J ends lost 8 bases and 2 bases respectively, with 23 bases between them. The CDR3 is made up of 17 amino acids. This CDR3 is CAIAAARTRVFTDTQYF. CDR3 coding DNA: TGTGCCATCGCGGCTGCGCGGACCCGCGTGTTCACAGATACGCAGTATTTT.

This clonotype was observed a handful of times. V gene TRBV29-1 combines with J gene TRBJ2-1, with D possibly being TRBD2 (5 bases). V was shortened by 0 bases and J by 8 bases, with 11 bases between the two germline ends. The CDR3 loop spans 13 amino acids. Germline lookup yields CDR1 SQVTM and CDR2 ANQGSEA. CDR3 sequence (DNA): TGCAGCGTTGAAGAGGGCGGGTTCGATGAGCAGTTCTTC. Translated, it gives CSVEEGGFDEQFF.

The chain carries TRBV20-1 and TRBJ2-7, with TRBD2 identical over 11 bases. The V gene's germline CDR1 is DFQATT and CDR2 SNEGSKA (reference sequence). With V trimmed by 1 base and J by 2 bases, 7 bases remained unmatched. The CDR3 is 16 residues long. CDR3 sequence (DNA): TGCAGTGCTAGAGTTCTACTAGCGGGAGTGGCCTACGAGCAGTACTTC. Translating gives CSARVLLAGVAYEQYF.

This clonotype was seen a few times. The gene calls are TRBV20-1 and TRBJ2-7; 7 nucleotides agree with TRBD1. The CDR3 loop spans 15 amino acids. Germline CDR1 DFQATT, CDR2 SNEGSKA (reference sequence). V was pared by 0 bases and J by 0 bases, with 5 bases of the junction left unmatched. DNA for the CDR3: TGCAGTGCTAGAGATCTCAGGGGGAGCTCCTACGAGCAGTACTTC. It yields the protein CSARDLRGSSYEQYF.

This clonotype was seen ten or more times. This CDR3 is CASSLVGSGLGDTQYF. The CDR3, as DNA: TGTGCCAGCAGCTTAGTCGGTAGCGGCTTAGGGGATACGCAGTATTTT. The chain combines TRBV7-9 with TRBJ2-3; TRBD2 might be the D (6 bases). Germline V CDR1 and CDR2: SEHNR, FQNEAQ (reference sequence). With 1 base removed from V and 6 bases from J, the gap between germline ends came to 17 bases. This CDR3 is built from 16 residues.

This clonotype was seen a handful of times. This rearrangement joins TRBV15 to TRBJ1-4; 7 nucleotides line up with TRBD1. This CDR3 has 15 residues. Germline CDR1 and CDR2: LNHNV and YYDKDF (reference sequence). The ends lost 1 base at V and 3 bases at J; junction bases unmatched: 2. DNA of the CDR3: TGTGCCACCAGCAGAGGGGGGACAGCTAATGAAAAACTGTTTTTT. Protein sequence: CATSRGGTANEKLFF.

This clonotype showed up just a few times. V usage is TRBV12-3 or TRBV12-4 and J usage is TRBJ2-2; TRBD2 is a possible D gene (5 bases). V lost 1 base, J lost 8 bases, and 11 bases lay in between. The CDR3 contains 14 residues. CDR3 nucleotide sequence: TGTGCCAGCAGTTTAGGCTACGGGGATGGGGAGCTGTTTTTT. Protein sequence: CASSLGYGDGELFF.

This clonotype was observed a few times. This chain uses TRBV12-3 or TRBV12-4 with TRBJ2-3, with no clear D. Trimming pared 5 bases from V and 1 base from J, leaving 25 bases between. This CDR3 comprises 19 residues. CDR3 coding DNA: TGTGCCAGCAGTCCAACAATCCCCGTCGACGTGGTGGGCACAGATACGCAGTATTTT. Its protein product is CASSPTIPVDVVGTDTQYF.

A few counts support this clonotype. The rearrangement joins TRBV4-2 to TRBJ2-1; D might be TRBD2 (5 bases). The germline V gene encodes CDR1 LGHNA and CDR2 YNFKEQ. V was shortened by 3 bases and J by 0 bases, with 9 bases between the two germline ends. CDR3 length equals 15 residues. The CDR3 here is CASSQDWGSYNEQFF. In nucleotides, the CDR3 is TGTGCCAGCAGCCAGGACTGGGGCTCCTACAATGAGCAGTTCTTC.

In this sample, this clonotype turned up a few times. The chain combines TRBV12-3 or TRBV12-4 with TRBJ2-4; D not certain. CDR3 length: 15 amino acids. V was pared by 1 base and J by 1 base, with 8 bases between. CDR3 DNA sequence: TGTGCCAGCAGTTTAGGGAGTCCGGCCAAAAACATTCAGTACTTC. This translates into CASSLGSPAKNIQYF.

The chain couples TRBV4-3 to TRBJ1-3; D uncertain. This CDR3 is built from 16 residues. Germline CDR1 and CDR2: LGHNA and YSLEER. The V gene lost 4 bases and the J gene lost 4 bases, with 17 bases spanning the gap. The CDR3 reads CASSPDLPGSGNTIYF. CDR3 nucleotides: TGCGCCAGCAGCCCGGATCTGCCGGGATCAGGAAACACCATATATTTT.

This clonotype turned up a few times. This clone may be a read error of a much larger clone one base away. The chain is built from TRBV7-3 and TRBJ2-7; 7 bases map to TRBD1. Trimming at V came to 5 bases and at J to 0 bases, leaving 7 bases not matched to a gene. This CDR3 is built from 15 residues. Germline CDR1 and CDR2: SGHTA and FQGTGA. This CDR3 reads CASSVQGSSSYEQYF. In DNA form, the CDR3 reads TGTGCCAGCAGCGTACAGGGGTCGAGCTCCTACGAGCAGTACTTC.

The chain is built from TRBV20-1 and TRBJ2-7; D might be TRBD1 or TRBD2, each matching 5 bases. Trimming cost V 3 bases and J 2 bases, with 11 bases left between them. The germline gives CDR1 DFQATT, CDR2 SNEGSKA (reference sequence). CDR3 size: 13 residues. In DNA form, the CDR3 reads TGCAGTGCTAGGGGGACGGACGCCTACGAGCAGTACTTC. It is translated as CSARGTDAYEQYF.

This chain joins TRBV4-3 and TRBJ2-1; 8 bases map to TRBD2. The CDR3 runs 18 residues. With V trimmed by 0 bases and J by 4 bases, 11 bases remained unmatched. Germline assignment: CDR1 LGHNA and CDR2 YSLEER. CDR3 amino acids: CASSQDHWREAGYNEQFF. The CDR3 DNA sequence: TGCGCCAGCAGCCAAGATCACTGGCGGGAGGCGGGGTACAATGAGCAGTTCTTC.

This chain connects TRBV6-5 to TRBJ1-1; tentative D call: TRBD1 (5 bases). There are 13 residues in the CDR3. Germline V gene sequence: CDR1 MNHEY, CDR2 SVGAGI. V was cut by 7 bases and J by 5 bases, with 14 bases left in between. This CDR3 reads CASKMTVLTEAFF. In nucleotides, the CDR3 is TGTGCCAGCAAAATGACAGTTCTAACTGAAGCTTTCTTT.

This clonotype was seen a handful of times. The rearrangement uses TRBV27 and TRBJ2-7, with 7 bases lining up with TRBD1. V gave up 6 bases and J gave up 2 bases; unmatched junction bases: 7. The CDR3 has 14 residues. In germline, CDR1 is MNHEY, CDR2 SMNVEV (reference sequence). The CDR3 reads CASSEATGAYEQYF. CDR3 coding DNA: TGTGCCAGCAGCGAGGCTACAGGGGCCTACGAGCAGTACTTC.

This clonotype came up a few times. The chain employs TRBV7-9 and TRBJ2-1, with D perhaps TRBD2 (6 bases). Trimming took 10 bases from V and 4 from J, leaving 14 bases between them. In germline, CDR1 is SEHNR, CDR2 FQNEAQ (reference sequence). The CDR3 contains 13 residues. CDR3 DNA: TGTGCCAACCAAGGGGCGGGGTACAATGAGCAGTTCTTC. Amino acid sequence: CANQGAGYNEQFF.

This clonotype was observed at least ten times. The CDR3 coding sequence is TGTGCCAGCAGTTTATTAGCGGGAGGGCCTAGTGAGCAGTTCTTC. Translation gives CASSLLAGGPSEQFF. V and J are TRBV12-3 or TRBV12-4 and TRBJ2-1; the match to TRBD2 covers 11 bases. The trim removed 2 bases at V and 9 bases at J, leaving 6 bases unmatched. The CDR3 totals 15 residues.

This clonotype turned up a few times. The chain couples TRBV12-3 or TRBV12-4 to TRBJ2-7, with unresolved D. V was pared by 5 bases and J by 4 bases, with 15 bases between. The CDR3 contains 14 residues. The CDR3 here is CASSPRAKLYEQYF. The DNA for the CDR3 is TGTGCCAGCAGTCCTCGGGCCAAGCTTTACGAGCAGTACTTC.

This clonotype came up many times. The gene calls are TRBV5-1 and TRBJ1-3, with D uncertain. Germline assignment: CDR1 SGHRS and CDR2 YFSETQ. The CDR3 runs to 15 residues. The V end lost 3 bases, the J end lost 0 bases, and 10 bases lay between the germline ends. In DNA, the CDR3 is TGCGCCAGCAGCTCGGACGGAAACTCTGGAAACACCATATATTTT. Translated, it gives CASSSDGNSGNTIYF.

This clonotype was observed a handful of times. V gene TRBV29-1 combines with J gene TRBJ2-6, with D possibly matching TRBD2 (6 bases). V was clipped by 4 bases and J by 4 bases, with 8 bases between them. The CDR3 has 13 amino acids. The germline gives CDR1 SQVTM, CDR2 ANQGSEA. The CDR3 loop reads CSVVAAGANVLTF. The CDR3 region has the DNA TGCAGCGTTGTAGCGGCGGGGGCCAACGTCCTGACTTTC.

This clonotype was counted between two and nine times. J is TRBJ2-3 and V is TRBV6-4, with D possibly being TRBD2 (7 bases). Germline V lookup: CDR1 MRHNA, CDR2 SNTAGT. Trimming pared 4 bases from V and 2 bases from J, leaving 10 bases between. This CDR3 spans 14 amino acids. Here the CDR3 DNA reads TGTGCCAGCAGTGTGGGGGGGGCCACAGATACGCAGTATTTT. This encodes CASSVGGATDTQYF.

The chain recombines TRBV6-4 with TRBJ2-5; no clear D gene. The CDR3 contains 11 residues. V was clipped by 3 bases and J by 7 bases, with 6 bases between them. Per germline, CDR1 MRHNA and CDR2 SNTAGT. The CDR3 region has the DNA TGTGCCAGCAGTGAGGTTCGGACCCAGTACTTC. Translating gives CASSEVRTQYF.